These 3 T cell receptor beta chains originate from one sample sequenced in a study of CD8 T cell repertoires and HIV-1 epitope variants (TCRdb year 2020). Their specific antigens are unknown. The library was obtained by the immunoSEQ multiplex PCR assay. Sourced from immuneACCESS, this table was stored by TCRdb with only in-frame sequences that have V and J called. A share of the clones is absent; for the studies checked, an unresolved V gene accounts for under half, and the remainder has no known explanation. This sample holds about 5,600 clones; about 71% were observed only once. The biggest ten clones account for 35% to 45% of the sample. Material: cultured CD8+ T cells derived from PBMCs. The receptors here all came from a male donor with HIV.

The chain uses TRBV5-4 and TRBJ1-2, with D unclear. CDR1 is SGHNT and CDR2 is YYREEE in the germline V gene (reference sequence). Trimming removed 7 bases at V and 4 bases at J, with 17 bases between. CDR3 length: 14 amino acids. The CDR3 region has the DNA TGTGCCAGCTGTGCACCAGGAAAGACCTATGGCTACACCTTC. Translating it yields CASCAPGKTYGYTF.

This CDR3 reads CASSFGQGAIEQYF. Here the CDR3 DNA reads TGTGCCAGCAGTTTCGGACAGGGGGCTATCGAGCAGTACTTC. The chain combines TRBV27 with TRBJ2-7; 11 bases map to TRBD1. Losses at the gene ends were 3 bases for V and 6 bases for J; bases not matched to a gene: 4. In germline, CDR1 is MNHEY, CDR2 SMNVEV (reference sequence). CDR3 size: 14 residues.

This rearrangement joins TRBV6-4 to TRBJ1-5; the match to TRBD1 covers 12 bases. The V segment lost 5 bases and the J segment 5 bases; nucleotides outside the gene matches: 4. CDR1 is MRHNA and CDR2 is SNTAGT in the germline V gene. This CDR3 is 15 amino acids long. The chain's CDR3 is CASSHGTGGDQPQHF. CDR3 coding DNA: TGTGCCAGCAGTCACGGGACAGGGGGCGATCAGCCCCAGCATTTT.